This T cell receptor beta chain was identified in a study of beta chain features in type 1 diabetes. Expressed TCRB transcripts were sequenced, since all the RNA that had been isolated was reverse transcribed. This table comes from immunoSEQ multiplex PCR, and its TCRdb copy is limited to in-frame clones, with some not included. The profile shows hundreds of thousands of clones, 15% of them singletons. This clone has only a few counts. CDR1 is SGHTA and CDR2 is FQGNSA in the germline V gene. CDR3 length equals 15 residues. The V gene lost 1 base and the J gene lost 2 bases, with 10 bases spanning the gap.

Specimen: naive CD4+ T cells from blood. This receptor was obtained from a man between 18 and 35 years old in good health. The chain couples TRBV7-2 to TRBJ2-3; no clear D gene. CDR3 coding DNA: TGTGCCAGCAGCTTAGGGCCCAGGAACACAGATACGCAGTATTTT. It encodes CASSLGPRNTDTQYF.